Detailed here is one TCR beta chain. Antigen unknown. The use of a sample-barcoded 5' primer and a J-beta primer mix characterized a second PCR of about 7 to 12 cycles. Each cDNA molecule received a tag from a template-switch adaptor that had 12 random nucleotides. TCRdb redid the calling of the 5' RACE reads with MiXCR, one entry per CDR3 protein. The profile shows around 1.5 million distinct CDR3 sequences, around 59% of them singletons. The sample belongs to a study of blood T cells in healthy people across ages. Overall study results and limits: It was held that diversity estimates obtained from one million T cells represented underestimates. Age showed a roughly linear inverse relationship with TCR beta diversity per million T cells.

The germline V gene has CDR1 SQVTM and CDR2 ANQGSEA. Trimming cost V 4 bases and J 3 bases, with 9 bases left between them. This CDR3 is built from 12 residues. The chain combines TRBV29-1 with TRBJ1-1; tentatively, D is TRBD1 (6 bases). The receptor was isolated from a man between 18 and 29 years old in good health. Sequencing was carried out using blood. CDR3 amino acids: CSVGEGDTEAFF. The CDR3 nucleotides are TGCAGCGTTGGAGAGGGGGACACTGAAGCTTTCTTT. The whole variable domain, remainder taken from reference TRBV29-1 and TRBJ1-1, is SAVISQKPSRDICQRGTSLTIQCQVDSQVTMMFWYRQQPGQSLTLIATANQGSEATYESGFVIDKFPISRPNLTFSTLTVSNMSPEDSSIYLCSVGEGDTEAFFGQGTRLTVV.